These T cell receptor beta chains were read from a single sample in a study of identifying expanded T cells in peripheral blood. The table came from immunoSEQ multiplex PCR; TCRdb's copy has only in-frame clones and leaves some out. The sample lists approximately 80,000 clones, roughly 81% occurring once. The material sequenced was blood. The receptor source for this set is a person between 18 and 75 years old in good health. CDR3s include the opening cysteine and the closing phenylalanine or tryptophan. A D gene is named only where the DNA matches it firmly. A clone size is listed for some rows: how often the clone was seen (once, few, many), or a class if it is expanded.

V: TRBV4-1; length: 17; size: NA; D: TRBD2; J: TRBJ2-1; DNA: TGCGCCAGCAGCCAAGAAGTAAGGACTAGCGGAAACAATGAGCAGTTCTTC; CDR3: CASSQEVRTSGNNEQFF
V: TRBV5-4; length: 12; size: NA; D: NA; J: TRBJ2-1; DNA: TGTGCCAGCAGCTTGGGGGCCAATGAGCAGTTCTTC; CDR3: CASSLGANEQFF
V: TRBV28; length: 14; size: NA; D: NA; J: TRBJ2-7; DNA: TGTGCCAGCAGTTTCCCTCCGGTGTCCTACGAGCAGTACTTC; CDR3: CASSFPPVSYEQYF
V: TRBV5-1; length: 14; size: NA; D: NA; J: TRBJ1-2; DNA: TGCGCCAGCAGCCCGACAGGCCTGAACTATGGCTACACCTTC; CDR3: CASSPTGLNYGYTF
V: TRBV7-3; length: 14; size: NA; D: TRBD2; J: TRBJ2-3; DNA: TGTGCCAGCAGCTTACCGGGACTAGTGCATACGCAGTATTTT; CDR3: CASSLPGLVHTQYF
V: TRBV7-8; length: 16; size: NA; D: NA; J: TRBJ1-1; DNA: TGTGCCAGCAGCCCTAGGTTTGGGCAACAGAACACTGAAGCTTTCTTT; CDR3: CASSPRFGQQNTEAFF
V: TRBV7-2; length: 16; size: NA; D: TRBD2; J: TRBJ2-2; DNA: TGTGCCAGCAGACTAGCGGGAGGGCCGAACACCGGGGAGCTGTTTTTT; CDR3: CASRLAGGPNTGELFF
V: TRBV19; length: 16; size: few; D: NA; J: TRBJ2-7; DNA: TGTGCCAGTAGTCCCCTAGGGGGTGCTGACTCCTACGAGCAGTACTTC; CDR3: CASSPLGGADSYEQYF
V: TRBV28; length: 16; size: NA; D: NA; J: TRBJ2-3; DNA: TGTGCCAGCAGCCTAGTTTGGGGGGAAAACACAGATACGCAGTATTTT; CDR3: CASSLVWGENTDTQYF
V: TRBV28; length: 16; size: NA; D: NA; J: TRBJ2-1; DNA: TGTGCCAGCAGTGGTATCCGGGACTTGTCCTACAATGAGCAGTTCTTC; CDR3: CASSGIRDLSYNEQFF
V: TRBV7-9; length: 17; size: once; D: TRBD2; J: TRBJ2-2; DNA: TGTGCCAGCAGCCGGGGACTAGCGGGAACGAACACCGGGGAGCTGTTTTTT; CDR3: CASSRGLAGTNTGELFF
V: TRBV5-1; length: 14; size: NA; D: NA; J: TRBJ2-3; DNA: TGCGCCAGCAGCTTGGCCACCGGTGCGGATACGCAGTATTTT; CDR3: CASSLATGADTQYF
V: TRBV2; length: 15; size: NA; D: NA; J: TRBJ2-1; DNA: TGTGCCAGCAGTATTAGGGGGGTAGTAGGCAATGAGCAGTTCTTC; CDR3: CASSIRGVVGNEQFF
V: TRBV6-4; length: 16; size: NA; D: TRBD2; J: TRBJ2-1; DNA: TGTGCCAGCAGTGAGATGTTAGCGGGAGTGCCCAATGAGCAGTTCTTC; CDR3: CASSEMLAGVPNEQFF
V: TRBV15; length: 18; size: few; D: TRBD1; J: TRBJ1-5; DNA: TGTGCCACCAGCGGAAAAACAGGGGGACAGGTTAGCAATCAGCCCCAGCATTTT; CDR3: CATSGKTGGQVSNQPQHF
V: TRBV20-1; length: 11; size: NA; D: NA; J: TRBJ2-7; DNA: TGCAGTGCTAGCCAGCTGAGGGAGCAGTACTTC; CDR3: CSASQLREQYF
V: TRBV7-9; length: 18; size: NA; D: TRBD1; J: TRBJ2-7; DNA: TGTGCCAGCAGCTTAGCGGCAGGGGGCGCGGAGTTGTCCTACGAGCAGTACTTC; CDR3: CASSLAAGGAELSYEQYF
V: TRBV9; length: 16; size: NA; D: TRBD1; J: TRBJ2-5; DNA: TGTGCCAGCAGCGTAGGGACAGGCCTATACCAAGAGACCCAGTACTTC; CDR3: CASSVGTGLYQETQYF
V: TRBV11-2; length: 14; size: NA; D: NA; J: TRBJ2-1; DNA: TGTGCCAGCAGCTTAGTATTTAGTGGTAATGAGCAGTTCTTC; CDR3: CASSLVFSGNEQFF
V: TRBV9; length: 13; size: NA; D: NA; J: TRBJ2-3; DNA: TGTGCCAGCAGCGTAGCGCCCACAGATACGCAGTATTTT; CDR3: CASSVAPTDTQYF
V: TRBV2; length: 12; size: NA; D: NA; J: TRBJ1-1; DNA: TGTGCCAGCAGTCGGGGGGCCGCTGAAGCTTTCTTT; CDR3: CASSRGAAEAFF
V: TRBV19; length: 14; size: NA; D: TRBD1; J: TRBJ1-1; DNA: TGTGCCAGTAATGCCGGGACAGTCAACACTGAAGCTTTCTTT; CDR3: CASNAGTVNTEAFF
V: TRBV28; length: 12; size: NA; D: TRBD2; J: TRBJ2-5; DNA: TGTGCCACCGTAGCGGGAGACGAGACCCAGTACTTC; CDR3: CATVAGDETQYF
V: TRBV5-6; length: 15; size: NA; D: NA; J: TRBJ1-1; DNA: TGTGCCAGCAGCTTGGTTCCATCCGGGGACACTGAAGCTTTCTTT; CDR3: CASSLVPSGDTEAFF
V: TRBV5-6; length: 14; size: NA; D: NA; J: TRBJ2-7; DNA: TGTGCCAGCAGTAGGGACTGGAGCTCCTACGAGCAGTACTTC; CDR3: CASSRDWSSYEQYF
V: TRBV29-1; length: 15; size: NA; D: NA; J: TRBJ2-7; DNA: TGCAGCGTTGAAGGAGGGGGTTTTGGGATCTACGAGCAGTACTTC; CDR3: CSVEGGGFGIYEQYF
V: TRBV2; length: 15; size: NA; D: NA; J: TRBJ1-1; DNA: TGTGCCAGCAGGGAGGGTCTTTCCGGGCCGAGAGGAGCTTTCTTT; CDR3: CASREGLSGPRGAFF
V: TRBV7-2; length: 14; size: NA; D: NA; J: TRBJ2-1; DNA: TGTGCCAGCAGCTTAGTCGGGCCGTACAATGAGCAGTTCTTC; CDR3: CASSLVGPYNEQFF
V: TRBV7-2; length: 12; size: few; D: NA; J: TRBJ1-4; DNA: TGTGCCAGCAGCTTAGGCTCGGGGCAACTGTTTTTT; CDR3: CASSLGSGQLFF
V: TRBV29-1; length: 13; size: NA; D: NA; J: TRBJ1-5; DNA: TGCAGCGTTGAATTCGGGGAAGGACAGCCCCAGCATTTT; CDR3: CSVEFGEGQPQHF
V: TRBV6-6; length: 16; size: NA; D: TRBD1; J: TRBJ2-3; DNA: TGTGCCAGCAGTATTTCTCGGGACAGAAGCACAGATACGCAGTATTTT; CDR3: CASSISRDRSTDTQYF
V: TRBV28; length: 11; size: NA; D: TRBD1; J: TRBJ1-1; DNA: TGTGCCAGCAGGGGGGACAGGGAAGCTTTCTTT; CDR3: CASRGDREAFF
V: TRBV5-6; length: 17; size: NA; D: TRBD1; J: TRBJ2-5; DNA: TGTGCCAGCAGCTTGGCGGGGCGCTGGGACAGCCAAGAGACCCAGTACTTC; CDR3: CASSLAGRWDSQETQYF
V: TRBV7-2; length: 13; size: NA; D: NA; J: TRBJ2-7; DNA: TGTGCCAGCAGCTTAATAGTTAGGGCCGAGCAGTACTTC; CDR3: CASSLIVRAEQYF
V: TRBV7-8; length: 14; size: NA; D: NA; J: TRBJ1-2; DNA: TGTGCCAGCACCCGAGGGACGCTAAACTATGGCTACACCTTC; CDR3: CASTRGTLNYGYTF
V: TRBV19; length: 14; size: NA; D: TRBD1; J: TRBJ1-2; DNA: TGTGCCAGTAGTTGGACAGGGGTAGATTATGGCTACACCTTC; CDR3: CASSWTGVDYGYTF
V: TRBV5-8; length: 14; size: NA; D: TRBD1; J: TRBJ2-5; DNA: TGTGCCAGCAGCAAACGGACAGGGCAAGAGACCCAGTACTTC; CDR3: CASSKRTGQETQYF
V: TRBV27; length: 15; size: NA; D: NA; J: TRBJ1-2; DNA: TGTGCCAGCAGTTTTGGAACCGGTGGGGAATATGGCTACACCTTC; CDR3: CASSFGTGGEYGYTF
V: TRBV5-1; length: 18; size: NA; D: TRBD2; J: TRBJ2-7; DNA: TGCGCCAGCAGCTCCACTACTAGCGGGAGAACAATTTTCTACGAGCAGTACTTC; CDR3: CASSSTTSGRTIFYEQYF
V: TRBV27; length: 16; size: NA; D: NA; J: TRBJ2-3; DNA: TGTGCCAGCAGTTTAGCCCTAGGGGCGCAAACAGATACGCAGTATTTT; CDR3: CASSLALGAQTDTQYF
V: TRBV6-6; length: 14; size: once; D: NA; J: TRBJ1-5; DNA: TGTGCCAGCAGTTACCAGGGGCCGTATCAGCCCCAGCATTTT; CDR3: CASSYQGPYQPQHF
V: TRBV5-4; length: 15; size: NA; D: NA; J: TRBJ2-6; DNA: TGTGCCAGCAGCCGTGACACGGCCATACTCAACGTCCTGACTTTC; CDR3: CASSRDTAILNVLTF
V: TRBV15; length: 14; size: NA; D: TRBD1; J: TRBJ1-2; DNA: TGTGCCACCAGCAGTAACAGGGGAAACTATGGCTACACCTTC; CDR3: CATSSNRGNYGYTF
V: TRBV7-3; length: 9; size: once; D: NA; J: TRBJ1-5; DNA: TGTGCCAGCAGCTTGAACCAGCATTTT; CDR3: CASSLNQHF
V: TRBV4-3; length: 16; size: NA; D: TRBD2; J: TRBJ2-2; DNA: TGCGCCAGCAGCCAAGACTGGCTAGCGGACACCGGGGAGCTGTTTTTT; CDR3: CASSQDWLADTGELFF
V: TRBV10-3; length: 15; size: NA; D: TRBD1; J: TRBJ1-1; DNA: TGTGCCATCAGTGACCCAGGGGGGGGGAACACTGAAGCTTTCTTT; CDR3: CAISDPGGGNTEAFF
V: TRBV28; length: 12; size: once; D: TRBD1; J: TRBJ1-4; DNA: TGTGCCAGCAGGACAGGGACGGAAAAACTGTTTTTT; CDR3: CASRTGTEKLFF
V: TRBV6-6; length: 13; size: NA; D: NA; J: TRBJ2-1; DNA: TGTGCCAGCAGTTACAGGACCAACAATGAGCAGTTCTTC; CDR3: CASSYRTNNEQFF
V: TRBV7-2; length: 16; size: NA; D: TRBD2; J: TRBJ2-3; DNA: TGTGCCAGCAGCTTAGTGGGCGGGAGATCCACAGATACGCAGTATTTT; CDR3: CASSLVGGRSTDTQYF
V: TRBV30; length: 13; size: NA; D: NA; J: TRBJ2-4; DNA: TGTGCCTGGATGGCCCCAGCCAAAAACATTCAGTACTTC; CDR3: CAWMAPAKNIQYF
V: TRBV7-8; length: 15; size: NA; D: TRBD2; J: TRBJ2-7; DNA: TGTGCCAGCAGCACTAATAGCGGGAGGGCCGACGAGCAGTACTTC; CDR3: CASSTNSGRADEQYF